The 7 T cell receptor beta chains below were found in one sample sequenced in a study of blood T cell repertoires in COVID-19. Profiling relied on immunoSEQ multiplex PCR, and the TCRdb table lists in-frame clones only, not all of them. The table shows 120,000 or so clones, with about three quarters occurring only once. Sequencing was done on a sample of peripheral blood. These TCRs come from a man aged 65-85 years with acute or convalescent COVID-19.

The genes are TRBV12-3 or TRBV12-4 and TRBJ2-1; D remains unclear. The CDR3 contains 13 residues. Trimming removed 1 base from V and 4 bases from J, with 5 bases in between. DNA of the CDR3: TGTGCCAGCAGTTTAGGGAGATACAATGAGCAGTTCTTC. It is translated as CASSLGRYNEQFF.

The chain recombines TRBV10-3 with TRBJ1-3; 7 nucleotides agree with TRBD1. After removal of 5 bases from V and 4 bases from J, the junction contained 2 bases not matched to a gene. The CDR3 extends over 13 amino acids. The V gene's germline CDR1 is ENHRY and CDR2 SYGVKD. For the CDR3, the DNA is TGTGCCATCAGTTTGGACAGGGGAAACACCATATATTTT. It yields the protein CAISLDRGNTIYF.

The rearrangement joins TRBV14 to TRBJ2-7; D is perhaps TRBD2 (5 bases). The V gene lost 5 bases and the J gene lost 7 bases, with 15 bases spanning the gap. The CDR3 covers 13 residues. Germline V lookup: CDR1 SGHDN, CDR2 FVKESK. CDR3 amino acids: CASSERGFGEQYF. CDR3 nucleotide sequence: TGTGCCAGCAGCGAGCGAGGGTTCGGAGAGCAGTACTTC.

This clone showed up just once. The gene calls are TRBV4-1 and TRBJ2-7, with 9 bases fitting TRBD1. Germline V CDR1 and CDR2: MGHRA, YSYEKL. This CDR3 is built from 14 residues. The ends lost 4 bases at V and 4 bases at J; junction bases unmatched: 5. Here the CDR3 DNA reads TGCGCCAGCAGCCTCGGACAGGGGAAATACGAGCAGTACTTC. Translation: CASSLGQGKYEQYF.

The chain carries TRBV5-1 and TRBJ2-5; 8 positions match TRBD2. Losses at the gene ends were 2 bases for V and 1 base for J; bases not matched to a gene: 4. CDR3 length: 15 residues. Germline CDR1 is SGHRS and CDR2 is YFSETQ. This chain's CDR3 is CASSLSGTSQETQYF. The CDR3 nucleotides read TGCGCCAGCAGCTTATCCGGGACTAGCCAAGAGACCCAGTACTTC.

This clone was detected a few times. This rearrangement joins TRBV7-9 to TRBJ2-1; D gene ambiguous. Germline assignment: CDR1 SEHNR and CDR2 FQNEAQ (reference sequence). The CDR3 is 15 residues long. The V end was cut by 5 bases, the J end by 5 bases, with 16 bases between. CDR3 sequence reads: CASSRAGSRNNEQFF. The CDR3 bases are TGTGCCAGCAGCCGAGCAGGTAGTAGGAACAATGAGCAGTTCTTC.

The chain is built from TRBV5-5 and TRBJ2-7; TRBD1 might be the D (6 bases). The germline CDR1 and CDR2 sequences are SGHKS and YYEKEE (reference sequence). V dropped 2 bases and J dropped 6 bases, with 15 bases sitting between them. The CDR3 has 14 residues. CDR3 nucleotide sequence: TGTGCCAGCAGCTTCGGCCCAGGGGAACGCGAGCAGTACTTC. It encodes CASSFGPGEREQYF.